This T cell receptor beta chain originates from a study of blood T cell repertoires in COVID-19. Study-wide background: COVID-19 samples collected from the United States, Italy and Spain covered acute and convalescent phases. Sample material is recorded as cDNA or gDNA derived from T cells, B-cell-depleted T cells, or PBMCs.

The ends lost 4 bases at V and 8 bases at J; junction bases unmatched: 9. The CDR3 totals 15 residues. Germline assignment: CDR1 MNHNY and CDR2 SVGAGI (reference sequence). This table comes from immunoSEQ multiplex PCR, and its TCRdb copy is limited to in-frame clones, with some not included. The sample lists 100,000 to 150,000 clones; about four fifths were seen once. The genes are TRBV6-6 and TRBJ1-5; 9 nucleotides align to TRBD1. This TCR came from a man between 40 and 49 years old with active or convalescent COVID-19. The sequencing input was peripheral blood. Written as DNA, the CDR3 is TGTGCCAGCAGTTTACCGGGACAGGGCGTTAAGCCCCAGCATTTT. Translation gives CASSLPGQGVKPQHF.